These 25 T cell receptor beta chains originate from one sample sequenced in a study of CD8 T cells in ankylosing spondylitis. TCRdb re-called the 5' RACE reads through MiXCR, storing one row per CDR3 protein. The table records roughly 240,000 distinct CDR3 sequences, approximately 8% of them present only once. The specimen sequenced was blood, either unsorted or a sorted T cell fraction (not recorded which). The source of these receptors is a female donor with ankylosing spondylitis or in good health (not recorded which).

This clonotype was observed at least ten times. The gene calls are TRBV12-3 or TRBV12-4 and TRBJ1-2, with 11 bases fitting TRBD1. The V and J ends lost 3 bases and 8 bases, in that order; junction bases with no gene match: 8. The CDR3 extends over 15 amino acids. In DNA form, the CDR3 reads TGTGCCAGCAGTTTGAGGACAGGGGGCGTCGGGGGCTACACCTTC. Translating it yields CASSLRTGGVGGYTF.

This clonotype showed up many times. The gene calls are TRBV20-1 and TRBJ2-3; 7 nucleotides line up with TRBD1. Germline V gene lookup returns CDR1 DFQATT and CDR2 SNEGSKA (reference sequence). The CDR3 consists of 14 residues. V was pared by 6 bases and J by 2 bases, with 8 bases of the junction left unmatched. This CDR3 reads CSAAGTAFTDTQYF. For the CDR3, the DNA is TGCAGTGCCGCTGGGACAGCCTTCACAGATACGCAGTATTTT.

In regard to this clonotype: This sequence may be a read error, since a much larger clone differs from it by one base. This chain links TRBV12-3 or TRBV12-4 with TRBJ2-1; no clear D gene. The CDR3 is 13 residues long. CDR3 loop: CASSLSVTNEHFF. The CDR3 DNA follows: TGTGCCAGCAGTTTGTCCGTTACGAATGAGCATTTCTTC.

This chain joins TRBV4-1 and TRBJ2-6; no clear D. Germline values: CDR1 MGHRA, CDR2 YSYEKL. Trimming removed 4 bases from V and 1 base from J, with 11 bases in between. The CDR3 loop spans 16 amino acids. CDR3 DNA sequence: TGCGCCAGCAGCCCCCGGTGGGGATCTGGGGCCAACGTCCTGACTTTC. Translation: CASSPRWGSGANVLTF.

Many counts were recorded for this clonotype. V gene TRBV6-5 combines with J gene TRBJ2-1; D is tentatively TRBD1 or TRBD2 (5 bases each). With 3 bases removed from V and 6 bases from J, the gap between germline ends came to 15 bases. The CDR3 totals 15 residues. CDR1 is MNHEY and CDR2 is SVGAGI in the germline V gene. CDR3 nucleotide sequence: TGTGCCAGCAGTTATAAGCCTTCGGGACGCAATGAGCAGTTCTTC. Residues: CASSYKPSGRNEQFF.

As regards this clonotype: A much bigger clone sits one base away, suggesting this may be a read error. The chain recombines TRBV29-1 with TRBJ1-5, with 8 positions matching TRBD1. V was clipped by 5 bases and J by 4 bases; unmatched bases: 7. Looked up from germline, CDR1 is SQVTM and CDR2 is ANQGSEA. This CDR3 spans 14 amino acids. CDR3 sequence (DNA): TGCAGCGTTTTGGACAGGGTGGGAAATCAGCCCCAGCATTTT. Translating gives CSVLDRVGNQPQHF.

This clonotype was seen repeatedly, ten times or more. The chain joins TRBV6-2 or TRBV6-3 to TRBJ2-6; D unclear. Germline V gene sequence: CDR1 MNHEY, CDR2 SVGEGT. This CDR3 is built from 15 residues. The V end was cut by 0 bases, the J end by 2 bases, with 5 bases between. The CDR3 sequence: CASSYSGPGANVLTF. The CDR3 nucleotides are TGTGCCAGCAGTTACTCGGGCCCTGGGGCCAACGTCCTGACTTTC.

This clonotype was seen at least ten times. The gene calls are TRBV7-9 and TRBJ1-1; TRBD1 matches 11 bases. Per germline, CDR1 SEHNR and CDR2 FQNEAQ (reference sequence). J was trimmed by 0 bases and V by 3 bases; bases with no gene match: 6. This CDR3 contains 17 residues. The CDR3 DNA follows: TGTGCCAGCAGCTTGGGGACAGGGGGAGGTATGAACACTGAAGCTTTCTTT. Translating gives CASSLGTGGGMNTEAFF.

This clonotype was seen a few times. This chain links TRBV7-2 with TRBJ2-2; D unresolved. V was pared by 4 bases and J by 8 bases, with 8 bases between. Germline CDR1 reads SGHTA; CDR2 reads FQGNSA. The CDR3 totals 12 residues. The CDR3: CASSSVKGELFF. CDR3 nucleotides: TGTGCCAGCAGCTCCGTTAAAGGGGAGCTGTTTTTT.

This clonotype occurred a few times. This chain connects TRBV11-3 to TRBJ2-2, with D tentatively TRBD1 (6 bases). Germline-derived CDR1 and CDR2 are SGHNT and YENEEA. V was cut by 5 bases and J by 6 bases, with 19 bases left in between. This CDR3 comprises 16 residues. CDR3 sequence: CASSRRQVNPPGELFF. The CDR3 DNA is TGTGCCAGCAGCCGCCGACAGGTGAATCCACCCGGGGAGCTGTTTTTT.

This clonotype was found a few times. This rearrangement joins TRBV30 to TRBJ2-5, with D hard to call. Trimming stripped 3 bases from V and 2 bases from J, with 10 bases between. This CDR3 is built from 13 residues. Germline loops: CDR1 GTSNPN, CDR2 SVGIG (reference sequence). DNA of the CDR3: TGTGCCTGGAGCGCTGACCCACAAGAGACCCAGTACTTC. Amino acid sequence: CAWSADPQETQYF.

This clonotype was seen at least ten times. The rearrangement joins TRBV7-8 to TRBJ2-1; D possibly corresponds to TRBD2 (6 bases). This CDR3 is 11 amino acids long. Germline V CDR1 and CDR2: SGHVS, FQNEAQ. The V gene lost 5 bases and the J gene lost 11 bases, with 10 bases spanning the gap. The CDR3 loop reads CASSGGTKQFF. As DNA, the CDR3 is TGTGCCAGCAGCGGGGGGACCAAGCAGTTCTTC.

This clonotype was observed many times. This chain joins TRBV29-1 and TRBJ1-2; 8 nucleotides line up with TRBD1. From germline, CDR1 is SQVTM and CDR2 ANQGSEA. This CDR3 contains 14 residues. Trimming removed 4 bases from V and 7 bases from J; junction bases left unmatched: 11. The CDR3 DNA sequence: TGCAGCGTTGCACCGGGACAGGTTAATAGTGGCTACACCTTC. Translation gives CSVAPGQVNSGYTF.

This clonotype was detected ten times or more. The genes are TRBV11-1 and TRBJ2-2; D is unclear. V shed 1 base and J shed 3 bases, with 18 bases lying between them. Germline loops: CDR1 SGHAT, CDR2 FQDESV (reference sequence). This CDR3 region has 18 residues. The CDR3 coding sequence is TGTGCCAGCAGCTTAGAGTCCATAGGCAGCGAGTACACCGGGGAGCTGTTTTTT. Residues: CASSLESIGSEYTGELFF.

The sample holds a few counts of this clonotype. This chain joins TRBV7-9 and TRBJ2-7, with 7 positions matching TRBD2. This CDR3 spans 14 amino acids. J lost 4 bases, V lost 4 bases, and 7 bases had no gene match. The germline gives CDR1 SEHNR, CDR2 FQNEAQ (reference sequence). CDR3 nucleotides: TGTGCCAGCAGCTCAGGGAGGGTTCGATACGAGCAGTACTTC. It specifies CASSSGRVRYEQYF.

In this sample, this clonotype turned up many times. The chain uses TRBV5-6 and TRBJ1-1; TRBD1 aligns across 9 bases. The CDR3 is 15 amino acids. V lost 3 bases, J lost 4 bases, and 7 bases stayed unmatched. Germline values: CDR1 SGHDT, CDR2 YYEEEE. The CDR3 protein is CASSCRDRASTEAFF. The DNA for the CDR3 is TGTGCCAGCAGCTGCCGGGACAGGGCCTCCACTGAAGCTTTCTTT.

V gene TRBV7-4 combines with J gene TRBJ2-4, with 8 bases fitting TRBD2. The germline V gene has CDR1 SGHVT and CDR2 SQSDAQ. The V gene end was trimmed by 9 bases and the J gene end by 7 bases; junction bases not matched to a gene: 8. The CDR3 totals 13 residues. The CDR3 sequence is CASFSGKGNIQYF. The CDR3 DNA follows: TGTGCCAGTTTTAGCGGGAAGGGGAACATTCAGTACTTC.

This clonotype was detected many times. The gene calls are TRBV7-3 and TRBJ1-2, with D tentatively TRBD1 (5 bases). The CDR3 spans 14 residues. Germline V gene sequence: CDR1 SGHTA, CDR2 FQGTGA. V was shortened by 0 bases and J by 2 bases, with 7 bases between the two germline ends. CDR3 nucleotide sequence: TGTGCCAGCAGCTTAACGGCAGGGAACTATGGCTACACCTTC. Protein sequence: CASSLTAGNYGYTF.

This clonotype showed up many times. This sequence joins TRBV12-3 or TRBV12-4 and TRBJ1-2, with 9 bases matching TRBD1. This CDR3 region has 12 residues. The V and J ends lost 4 bases and 8 bases, in that order; junction bases with no gene match: 2. The CDR3 loop reads CASSWTGEGYTF. CDR3 nucleotide sequence: TGTGCCAGCAGTTGGACAGGGGAAGGCTACACCTTC.

Regarding this clonotype: A much larger clone is a single base away; this may be a read error. The chain couples TRBV5-1 to TRBJ2-7; D tentatively reads TRBD1 or TRBD2 (5 bases each). CDR3 length: 14 amino acids. Germline V gene lookup returns CDR1 SGHRS and CDR2 YFSETQ. V dropped 5 bases and J dropped 5 bases, with 17 bases sitting between them. CDR3 nucleotides: TGCGCCAGCAGAGGCCAGGGAGCGAGGAACGAGCAGTACTTC. This codes for CASRGQGARNEQYF.

Many counts were recorded for this clonotype. The rearrangement uses TRBV25-1 and TRBJ2-2, with D unclear. This CDR3 has 12 residues. Germline CDR1 and CDR2: MGHDK and SYGVNS. Trimming pared 1 base from V and 6 bases from J, leaving 3 bases between. The CDR3 protein is CASSEWPGELFF. The CDR3 region has the DNA TGTGCCAGCAGTGAATGGCCCGGGGAGCTGTTTTTT.

This clonotype showed up many times. This chain uses TRBV3-1 with TRBJ1-2; the D is unclear. Germline-derived CDR1 and CDR2 are LGHDT and YNNKEL (reference sequence). V was shortened by 5 bases and J by 7 bases, with 11 bases between the two germline ends. The length of the CDR3 is 12 residues. The CDR3 region has the DNA TGTGCCAGCAGCTTGTACGGGTCTGGCTACACCTTC. Protein: CASSLYGSGYTF.

This clonotype was seen only a few times. The chain uses TRBV7-3 and TRBJ2-1; possible D gene TRBD2, 5 bases. This CDR3 spans 13 amino acids. The V end lost 0 bases, the J end lost 6 bases, and 6 bases lay between the germline ends. Germline-derived CDR1 and CDR2 are SGHTA and FQGTGA. CDR3 sequence (DNA): TGTGCCAGCAGCTTAACGCTAGCCAATGAGCAGTTCTTC. Its translation: CASSLTLANEQFF.

This clonotype came up many times. This chain uses TRBV15 with TRBJ1-2; maybe TRBD1 (6 bases). The CDR3 length is 15 residues. Germline lookup yields CDR1 LNHNV and CDR2 YYDKDF (reference sequence). Trimming removed 1 base from V and 5 bases from J, with 14 bases in between. CDR3 DNA: TGTGCCACCAGCAGAGCGGCCGGGACACAGTATGGCTACACCTTC. It codes for CATSRAAGTQYGYTF.

In this sample, this clonotype turned up many times. The rearrangement uses TRBV20-1 and TRBJ1-1; weak D call: TRBD1 (5 bases). Deletions cut 3 bases from V and 7 bases from J, with 15 bases between. The germline V gene has CDR1 DFQATT and CDR2 SNEGSKA (reference sequence). The CDR3 contains 13 residues. CDR3 region: CSASLGPGDEAFF. The DNA for the CDR3 is TGCAGTGCTAGTTTGGGGCCCGGGGATGAAGCTTTCTTT.